This T cell receptor beta chain is drawn from a study of control samples from healthy donors and cancer patients. V was trimmed by 6 bases and J by 4 bases, leaving 13 bases between them. The CDR3 has 13 amino acids. Germline V gene sequence: CDR1 SGHRS, CDR2 YFSETQ. Profiling relied on immunoSEQ multiplex PCR, and the TCRdb table lists in-frame clones only, not all of them. The table has about 130,000 clones, just over 90% seen once; the top ten hold about 1.7%. V is TRBV5-1 and J is TRBJ1-1, with a weak D call TRBD1 (6 bases). Specimen: PBMCs. The sequence was obtained from a man aged 45-65 years with head and neck cancer. The CDR3 reads CASTGAGGTEAFF. The DNA of the CDR3 is TGCGCCAGCACGGGGGCCGGGGGCACTGAAGCTTTCTTT.